What follows describes a single T cell receptor (beta chain). Its cognate antigen is unknown. The data were obtained in a study of T-cell reconstitution after alpha-beta-depleted transplantation in children. Broader study findings: After transplant, at about two months, alpha-beta T cells were reportedly derived from several hundred expanded graft clones. Day-60 TCRbeta diversity that was high in some patients was derived from surviving recipient T cells and thymic progenitors.

Per the germline V gene, CDR1 is SGHRS and CDR2 is YFSETQ. V lost 7 bases, J lost 10 bases, and 14 bases lay in between. The CDR3 contains 12 residues. Unique molecular identifiers featured in how the TCRbeta library was prepared. MiXCR was run by TCRdb on the PCR reads, yielding one entry per CDR3 protein. The sample has about 580,000 distinct CDR3 sequences, more than 20% seen once. The sequence was obtained from a boy under two years old who had a stem cell transplant for acute myeloid leukemia, so the T cells may come from the graft donor. The chain has TRBV5-1 and TRBJ2-2; D uncertain. The material was PBMCs, mostly from graft donor cells, obtained 360 days after TCRalphabeta/CD19-depleted stem cell transplant. CDR3 in DNA: TGCGCCAGCTCCCTCGCGGCGCCGGAGCTGTTTTTT. This sequence encodes CASSLAAPELFF.